A single sample gave rise to the 29 T cell receptor beta chains below, sequenced in a study of CD8 T cells in Susac syndrome. With random hexamers, 0.5 to 1 ug RNA was reverse transcribed. Via MiXCR, TCRdb re-called the immunoSEQ multiplex PCR reads, giving one row per CDR3 protein. The sample contains some 200,000 distinct CDR3 sequences, more than 85% of which appear only once. Material for sequencing was CD4+ T cells from PBMCs. These TCRs come from a human donor with Susac syndrome.

The gene calls are TRBV12-3 or TRBV12-4 and TRBJ1-2, with D unresolved. This CDR3 is 13 amino acids long. V was trimmed by 2 bases and J by 8 bases, leaving 12 bases between them. The DNA for the CDR3 is TGTGCCAGCAGTTTATTTTCTTCAGGAGGCTACACCTTC. Translated, it gives CASSLFSSGGYTF.

The chain combines TRBV20-1 with TRBJ1-2; TRBD1 matches at 10 bases. Germline V gene data show CDR1 as DFQATT and CDR2 as SNEGSKA (reference sequence). This CDR3 has 13 residues. Trimming cost V 0 bases and J 6 bases; bases outside gene matches: 1. This CDR3 is CSAREGTGDGYTF. DNA for the CDR3: TGCAGTGCTAGAGAAGGGACAGGGGATGGCTACACCTTC.

This clonotype was detected only once. This chain links TRBV5-1 with TRBJ2-7; TRBD1 matches 9 bases. V trimming: 5 bases; J trimming: 1 base; junction bases outside the gene matches: 10. This CDR3 is 16 amino acids long. Germline V gives CDR1 SGHRS, CDR2 YFSETQ. The CDR3 region is CASSWNAGTGSYEQYF. CDR3 nucleotide sequence: TGCGCCAGCAGTTGGAATGCCGGGACAGGGTCCTACGAGCAGTACTTC. Full variable domain (remainder filled in from reference TRBV5-1 and TRBJ2-7): KAGVTQTPRYLIKTRGQQVTLSCSPISGHRSVSWYQQTPGQGLQFLFEYFSETQRNKGNFPGRFSGRQFSNSRSEMNVSTLELGDSALYLCASSWNAGTGSYEQYFGPGTRLTVT.

The V and J genes are TRBV19 and TRBJ1-1; TRBD1 might be the D (6 bases). Germline V gene data show CDR1 as LNHDA and CDR2 as SQIVND (reference sequence). Trimming pared 3 bases from V and 0 bases from J, leaving 17 bases between. This CDR3 contains 17 residues. DNA for the CDR3: TGTGCCAGTAGTATCCGACAGGCTGGAGGGATGAACACTGAAGCTTTCTTT. This gives the protein CASSIRQAGGMNTEAFF.

The V call is TRBV5-1, the J call TRBJ2-1; 10 nucleotides match TRBD2. The CDR3 runs to 14 residues. Germline assignment: CDR1 SGHRS and CDR2 YFSETQ. V lost 5 bases to trimming and J lost 8 bases; unmatched junction nucleotides: 7. The CDR3 here is CASRGLAALDEQFF. The CDR3 coding sequence is TGCGCCAGCAGAGGACTAGCGGCCTTAGATGAGCAGTTCTTC.

This clonotype has only one observation. This chain connects TRBV27 to TRBJ1-2; maybe TRBD1 (6 bases). Germline values: CDR1 MNHEY, CDR2 SMNVEV (reference sequence). Between the trimmed V and J ends, which lost 5 bases and 4 bases, there was a span of 14 bases. The CDR3 is 14 amino acids. CDR3 sequence (DNA): TGTGCCAGCAGTCCCCGCCCGGACAGCTATGGCTACACCTTC. It specifies CASSPRPDSYGYTF.

This chain joins TRBV5-4 and TRBJ2-7; 13 positions match TRBD2. Trimming took 4 bases from V and 3 from J; bases not matched to a gene: 4. The germline V gene has CDR1 SGHNT and CDR2 YYREEE (reference sequence). The CDR3 sequence is 15 residues long. The CDR3 region is CASSQGTSGIYEQYF. For the CDR3, the DNA is TGTGCCAGCAGCCAAGGGACTAGCGGGATCTACGAGCAGTACTTC.

This clonotype was detected once. This chain uses TRBV4-2 with TRBJ1-5, with 11 bases aligning to TRBD1. The CDR3 covers 17 residues. V lost 1 base, J lost 0 bases, and 2 bases stayed unmatched. CDR1 is LGHNA and CDR2 is YNFKEQ in the germline V gene. For the CDR3, the DNA is TGTGCCAGCAGCCAAGGGGACAGGGGGTATAGCAATCAGCCCCAGCATTTT. Protein product: CASSQGDRGYSNQPQHF.

The CDR3 bases are TGCGCCAGCAGCTTGACGTACCTAGTAGCGGCGCCTGGAAACACCATATATTTT. It specifies CASSLTYLVAAPGNTIYF. The chain links TRBV5-1 to TRBJ1-3; no reliable D call. CDR3 size: 18 residues. V was pared by 1 base and J by 2 bases, with 19 bases between. In germline, CDR1 is SGHRS, CDR2 YFSETQ.

V gene TRBV7-3 combines with J gene TRBJ2-3, with 8 bases fitting TRBD2. CDR3 length: 15 amino acids. V shed 5 bases and J 0 bases; nucleotides not matched to a gene: 4. Germline loops: CDR1 SGHTA, CDR2 FQGTGA. CDR3 sequence: CASSQGLGSTDTQYF. As DNA, the CDR3 is TGTGCCAGCAGCCAGGGACTAGGAAGCACAGATACGCAGTATTTT.

This rearrangement joins TRBV7-9 to TRBJ1-3, with D unresolved. This CDR3 has 13 amino acids. Between the trimmed V and J ends, which lost 8 bases and 2 bases, there was a span of 10 bases. Germline V lookup: CDR1 SEHNR, CDR2 FQNEAQ (reference sequence). The CDR3: CASQSGAGNTIYF. DNA for the CDR3: TGTGCCAGCCAGAGTGGGGCTGGAAACACCATATATTTT.

The chain employs TRBV6-6 and TRBJ2-3; perhaps TRBD2 as D (5 bases). The CDR3 is 12 residues long. Germline CDR1 MNHNY, CDR2 SVGAGI (reference sequence). V gave up 0 bases and J gave up 12 bases, with 10 bases separating them. The CDR3 spells CASSYSRARQYF. The CDR3 DNA is TGTGCCAGCAGTTACTCGCGGGCCAGACAGTATTTT.

CDR3 in DNA: TGTGCCAGCAGTTACCTAGCGGGGTACAATGAGCAGTTCTTC. Translated: CASSYLAGYNEQFF. This chain connects TRBV6-2 or TRBV6-3 to TRBJ2-1; 9 nucleotides align to TRBD2. Germline V gene data show CDR1 as MNHEY and CDR2 as SVGEGT. The CDR3 length is 14 residues. Trimming at V came to 2 bases and at J to 4 bases, leaving 0 bases not matched to a gene.

The chain employs TRBV7-8 and TRBJ1-5, with 11 bases identical to TRBD1. The CDR3 has 15 residues. The germline gives CDR1 SGHVS, CDR2 FQNEAQ. J was trimmed by 7 bases and V by 5 bases; bases with no gene match: 7. The CDR3 protein is CASSRDRGSHQPQHF. CDR3 nucleotides: TGTGCCAGCAGCCGGGACAGGGGGTCCCACCAGCCCCAGCATTTT.

The chain couples TRBV19 to TRBJ2-5; possibly TRBD1 for D (6 bases). There are 14 residues in the CDR3. V was shortened by 6 bases and J by 0 bases, with 11 bases between the two germline ends. Germline lookup yields CDR1 LNHDA and CDR2 SQIVND (reference sequence). The CDR3 nucleotides read TGTGCCAGTAGGAGCCGGGACAACCAAGAGACCCAGTACTTC. It translates to CASRSRDNQETQYF.

This chain links TRBV5-1 with TRBJ1-1, with D possibly matching TRBD1 (6 bases). The CDR3 sequence is 18 residues long. V lost 0 bases to trimming and J lost 0 bases, with 18 bases between them. Germline V CDR1 and CDR2: SGHRS, YFSETQ. The DNA of the CDR3 is TGCGCCAGCAGCTTGGGAATTGGGACACACCTCATGAACACTGAAGCTTTCTTT. This codes for CASSLGIGTHLMNTEAFF.

The chain employs TRBV7-9 and TRBJ2-1, with 7 bases that match TRBD2. V trimming: 3 bases; J trimming: 5 bases; junction bases outside the gene matches: 4. CDR1 and CDR2 from the germline V gene are SEHNR and FQNEAQ (reference sequence). The CDR3 has 14 amino acids. CDR3 loop: CASSFPGGNNEQFF. DNA of the CDR3: TGTGCCAGCAGCTTCCCCGGGGGGAACAATGAGCAGTTCTTC.

The chain combines TRBV30 with TRBJ1-1, with D uncertain. Germline values: CDR1 GTSNPN, CDR2 SVGIG (reference sequence). CDR3 size: 13 residues. The V end lost 3 bases, the J end lost 1 base, and 9 bases lay between the germline ends. The CDR3 sequence: CAWRMGWNTEAFF. In nucleotides, the CDR3 is TGTGCCTGGAGGATGGGGTGGAACACTGAAGCTTTCTTT.

V usage is TRBV10-3 and J usage is TRBJ2-5; D possibly matches TRBD1 or TRBD2 (5 bases each). The V end was cut by 4 bases, the J end by 0 bases, with 9 bases between. The CDR3 length is 14 residues. The germline V gene has CDR1 ENHRY and CDR2 SYGVKD. CDR3 nucleotides: TGTGCCATCAGTGTCCGGGGCGACCAAGAGACCCAGTACTTC. The encoded protein is CAISVRGDQETQYF.

V is TRBV30 and J is TRBJ1-2; TRBD1 matches 10 bases. Germline V CDR1 and CDR2: GTSNPN, SVGIG (reference sequence). CDR3 length equals 14 residues. The J segment lost 5 bases and the V segment lost 2 bases, leaving 5 bases of the junction unmatched. CDR3: CAWSRQGALYGYTF. The CDR3 DNA reads TGTGCCTGGAGTCGACAGGGGGCTTTATATGGCTACACCTTC.

This rearrangement joins TRBV4-1 to TRBJ1-1, with D possibly TRBD1 on 5 matching bases. Germline lookup yields CDR1 MGHRA and CDR2 YSYEKL. The CDR3 spans 15 residues. Trimming removed 2 bases at V and 7 bases at J, with 17 bases between. The CDR3 region has the DNA TGCGCCAGCAGCCAAATCGGCAGGGATTTTGGTGAAGCTTTCTTT. The encoded protein is CASSQIGRDFGEAFF.

CDR3 DNA sequence: TGCGCCAGCAGCCCGATCCGGGGGGCCGGCACAGATACGCAGTATTTT. Encoded protein: CASSPIRGAGTDTQYF. This rearrangement joins TRBV4-1 to TRBJ2-3; tentative D call: TRBD2 (7 bases). Germline values: CDR1 MGHRA, CDR2 YSYEKL. The CDR3 contains 16 residues. Trimming pared 4 bases from V and 1 base from J, leaving 15 bases between.

The chain has TRBV6-5 and TRBJ1-2; 9 nucleotides align to TRBD1. This CDR3 comprises 15 residues. J was trimmed by 8 bases and V by 0 bases; bases with no gene match: 7. The germline CDR1 and CDR2 sequences are MNHEY and SVGAGI. CDR3 bases: TGTGCCAGCAGTTACTCGCGGGGACAGGGAGGCGGCTACACCTTC. It translates to CASSYSRGQGGGYTF.

This sequence joins TRBV2 and TRBJ1-2, with D uncertain. The V gene lost 5 bases and the J gene lost 5 bases, with 6 bases spanning the gap. The CDR3 totals 11 residues. Germline loops: CDR1 SNHLY, CDR2 FYNNEI. The CDR3 DNA follows: TGTGCCAGCAGTCCCCTTTATGGCTACACCTTC. It is translated as CASSPLYGYTF.

J is TRBJ1-5 and V is TRBV18; no clear D. V was clipped by 3 bases and J by 4 bases, with 16 bases between them. The CDR3 covers 16 residues. Germline V gene lookup returns CDR1 KGHSH and CDR2 LQKENI. This chain's CDR3 is CASSPTNQDGNQPQHF. In DNA form, the CDR3 reads TGTGCCAGCTCACCCACGAACCAGGACGGAAATCAGCCCCAGCATTTT.

This chain joins TRBV2 and TRBJ2-5, with 9 bases identical to TRBD2. CDR1 is SNHLY and CDR2 is FYNNEI in the germline V gene. The V gene end was trimmed by 5 bases and the J gene end by 3 bases; junction bases not matched to a gene: 10. This CDR3 comprises 16 residues. The CDR3 protein is CASSPSTLAGKETQYF. The DNA of the CDR3 is TGTGCCAGCAGTCCAAGTACCCTAGCGGGGAAAGAGACCCAGTACTTC.

This clonotype was observed a single time. V gene TRBV5-4 combines with J gene TRBJ2-7; 9 bases line up with TRBD2. With 3 bases clipped from V and 2 bases from J, the junction kept 6 bases outside the gene matches. The germline V gene encodes CDR1 SGHNT and CDR2 YYREEE (reference sequence). The CDR3 is 15 amino acids. CDR3 DNA: TGTGCCAGCAGCTCAGGACTAGCGAGAGCCTACGAGCAGTACTTC. Protein sequence: CASSSGLARAYEQYF.

The rearrangement uses TRBV3-1 and TRBJ2-7; D gene uncertain. Germline CDR1 reads LGHDT; CDR2 reads YNNKEL (reference sequence). The ends were cut back, 4 bases at V and 6 bases at J, with 19 bases in the middle. This CDR3 spans 15 amino acids. The CDR3 region has the DNA TGTGCCAGCAGCCTGACGGCCGGCTCGGTTAGCGAGCAGTACTTC. Translating it yields CASSLTAGSVSEQYF.

The chain is built from TRBV2 and TRBJ2-1; D possibly matches TRBD1 or TRBD2 (5 bases each). Germline CDR1 is SNHLY and CDR2 is FYNNEI. The CDR3 consists of 14 residues. Trimming removed 4 bases at V and 5 bases at J, with 12 bases between. CDR3 sequence: CASSAGPRDNEQFF. The CDR3 coding sequence is TGTGCCAGCAGTGCGGGACCACGCGACAATGAGCAGTTCTTC.